The 18 T cell receptor beta chains given below trace back to one sample, sequenced in a study of lymphopenia after photon versus proton radiotherapy. Method: immunoSEQ multiplex PCR; TCRdb's copy keeps in-frame clones and lacks some. The sample comprises about 160,000 clones, about nine tenths of which are singletons, and about 4.7% rests with the top ten. The sample here was peripheral blood, taken from a patient treated with photon-based radiotherapy. The receptors were sampled from a man aged 50 or older with gastric cancer.

This clone came up a few times. V gene TRBV30 combines with J gene TRBJ2-7; D not resolved. V was pared by 2 bases and J by 5 bases, with 10 bases between. Germline CDR1 is GTSNPN and CDR2 is SVGIG (reference sequence). The CDR3 is made up of 12 amino acids. The CDR3 DNA is TGTGCCTGGAGTTTATCCCGGCACGAGCAGTACTTC. Amino acid sequence: CAWSLSRHEQYF.

The chain recombines TRBV5-5 with TRBJ1-2; perhaps TRBD1 as D (6 bases). This CDR3 has 16 amino acids. Trimming stripped 5 bases from V and 3 bases from J, with 20 bases between. Germline lookup yields CDR1 SGHKS and CDR2 YYEKEE (reference sequence). In DNA form, the CDR3 reads TGTGCCAGCAGTCCACGCCAGGGGATAGGATACTATGGCTACACCTTC. Translating gives CASSPRQGIGYYGYTF.

The chain uses TRBV5-1 and TRBJ2-1; 9 bases are a match to TRBD2. The CDR3 is made up of 16 amino acids. The V segment lost 1 base and the J segment 3 bases; nucleotides outside the gene matches: 5. CDR1 and CDR2 from the germline V gene are SGHRS and YFSETQ. In nucleotides, the CDR3 is TGCGCCAGCAGCTTGAGCGGGACTAGCTTCTACAATGAGCAGTTCTTC. This gives the protein CASSLSGTSFYNEQFF.

V gene TRBV6-1 combines with J gene TRBJ2-7; 10 bases are a match to TRBD2. The CDR3 has 18 residues. From germline, CDR1 is MNHNS and CDR2 SASEGT. V was clipped by 3 bases and J by 3 bases; unmatched bases: 14. The CDR3 sequence: CASSDRGSSGSVGYEQYF. The CDR3 bases are TGTGCCAGCAGTGACCGAGGATCTAGCGGGAGTGTGGGCTACGAGCAGTACTTC.

The chain is built from TRBV28 and TRBJ2-7, with 10 positions matching TRBD2. The CDR3 covers 14 residues. V lost 7 bases, J lost 0 bases, and 3 bases stayed unmatched. The V gene's germline CDR1 is MDHEN and CDR2 SYDVKM. CDR3 region: CASTSGSLSYEQYF. CDR3 DNA sequence: TGTGCCAGCACTAGCGGGAGCCTCTCCTACGAGCAGTACTTC.

The J gene is TRBJ2-1, the V gene TRBV2; 7 positions match TRBD2. Germline V gene lookup returns CDR1 SNHLY and CDR2 FYNNEI. With 6 bases clipped from V and 2 bases from J, the junction kept 1 base outside the gene matches. The CDR3 spans 13 residues. The CDR3: CASSGTTYNEQFF. CDR3 DNA sequence: TGTGCCAGCAGCGGGACTACCTACAATGAGCAGTTCTTC.

The chain combines TRBV11-3 with TRBJ2-2, with a weak D call TRBD1 (5 bases). Trimming removed 1 base from V and 1 base from J, with 7 bases in between. This CDR3 spans 15 amino acids. Germline values: CDR1 SGHNT, CDR2 YENEEA. CDR3 nucleotide sequence: TGTGCCAGCAGCTTAGGCGGACAGAACACCGGGGAGCTGTTTTTT. This sequence encodes CASSLGGQNTGELFF. The entire variable domain, with the rest obtained from reference TRBV11-3 and TRBJ2-2, is as follows: EAGVVQSPRYKIIEKKQPVAFWCNPISGHNTLYWYLQNLGQGPELLIRYENEEAVDDSQLPKDRFSAERLKGVDSTLKIQPAELGDSAVYLCASSLGGQNTGELFFGEGSRLTVL.

The chain has TRBV6-5 and TRBJ1-1; 7 bases align to TRBD1. V lost 5 bases and J lost 4; bases outside the gene matches: 7. Germline V lookup: CDR1 MNHEY, CDR2 SVGAGI. CDR3 length: 14 residues. CDR3 sequence: CASSPADRATEAFF. The CDR3 coding sequence is TGTGCCAGCAGTCCGGCCGACAGGGCCACTGAAGCTTTCTTT.

The chain has TRBV7-9 and TRBJ2-1; TRBD1 agrees at 9 bases. CDR1 and CDR2 from the germline V gene are SEHNR and FQNEAQ (reference sequence). The CDR3 spans 17 residues. The V segment lost 0 bases and the J segment 0 bases; nucleotides outside the gene matches: 3. The CDR3 here is CASSLAGTGRSYNEQFF. The CDR3 bases are TGTGCCAGCAGCTTAGCGGGGACAGGGCGCTCCTACAATGAGCAGTTCTTC.

This chain uses TRBV29-1 with TRBJ2-1; 14 bases line up with TRBD2. The junction had 16 bases not matched to a gene; V was cut back by 3 bases and J by 15 bases. Germline lookup yields CDR1 SQVTM and CDR2 ANQGSEA. The CDR3 consists of 16 residues. CDR3 in DNA: TGCAGCGTTGACAAGGTGACAGGGGGACTAGCGGGAGTATCGTTCTTC. Its translation: CSVDKVTGGLAGVSFF.

This chain joins TRBV5-1 and TRBJ2-7; D unclear. The length of the CDR3 is 14 residues. Deletions cut 3 bases from V and 7 bases from J, with 17 bases between. Germline V gene data show CDR1 as SGHRS and CDR2 as YFSETQ. The DNA of the CDR3 is TGCGCCAGCAGCTATGGCGATCCTTCGAGGGAGCAGTACTTC. Translated: CASSYGDPSREQYF.

The chain couples TRBV6-5 to TRBJ2-1, with 9 bases that match TRBD1. Germline V gene data show CDR1 as MNHEY and CDR2 as SVGAGI. CDR3 length: 15 amino acids. The J segment lost 4 bases and the V segment lost 5 bases, leaving 6 bases of the junction unmatched. This CDR3 reads CASSPGTGLYNEQFF. The CDR3 nucleotides are TGTGCCAGCAGTCCCGGGACAGGGCTTTACAATGAGCAGTTCTTC.

The chain combines TRBV6-4 with TRBJ1-1, with D possibly TRBD1 on 6 matching bases. Trimming took off 6 bases at V and 1 base at J, with 9 bases between the two ends. The CDR3 is 13 amino acids. Germline CDR1 MRHNA, CDR2 SNTAGT. CDR3 sequence (DNA): TGTGCCAGCAGAAAGACAGGGAACACTGAAGCTTTCTTT. Translated, it gives CASRKTGNTEAFF.

This chain uses TRBV19 with TRBJ1-5; 7 positions match TRBD1. The CDR3 has 15 amino acids. Germline lookup yields CDR1 LNHDA and CDR2 SQIVND (reference sequence). Trimming removed 5 bases from V and 4 bases from J; junction bases left unmatched: 8. CDR3 nucleotide sequence: TGTGCCAGTAGTCCTTTGGGACAGCCTAATCAGCCCCAGCATTTT. As protein: CASSPLGQPNQPQHF.

The chain joins TRBV29-1 to TRBJ2-3; D uncertain. The V and J ends lost 4 bases and 6 bases respectively, with 8 bases between them. Germline CDR1 SQVTM, CDR2 ANQGSEA. The CDR3 is 11 residues long. CDR3 bases: TGCAGCGTTGCCCTCGGGGATACGCAGTATTTT. It yields the protein CSVALGDTQYF.

This clone turned up a few times. The chain couples TRBV14 to TRBJ1-1; no clear D gene. V lost 5 bases, J lost 5 bases, and 12 bases lay in between. The CDR3 loop spans 13 amino acids. The germline CDR1 and CDR2 sequences are SGHDN and FVKESK. As DNA, the CDR3 is TGTGCCAGCAGCTACCGATGGGGAACTGAAGCTTTCTTT. Its translation: CASSYRWGTEAFF.

This chain uses TRBV7-9 with TRBJ1-2; D not resolved. Trimming removed 5 bases from V and 1 base from J, with 11 bases in between. The length of the CDR3 is 14 residues. Per the germline V gene, CDR1 is SEHNR and CDR2 is FQNEAQ (reference sequence). CDR3 residues: CASSPEWVNYGYTF. CDR3 DNA sequence: TGTGCCAGCAGCCCGGAATGGGTTAACTATGGCTACACCTTC.

The chain uses TRBV11-2 and TRBJ2-5, with 7 bases fitting TRBD2. Trimming cost V 5 bases and J 2 bases; bases outside gene matches: 8. The germline CDR1 and CDR2 sequences are SGHAT and FQNNGV. The CDR3 sequence is 15 residues long. The CDR3 coding sequence is TGTGCCAGCAGCCCCCCCGGGGGGATTCAAGAGACCCAGTACTTC. Translated: CASSPPGGIQETQYF.